The 23 T cell receptor beta chains below all came from one sample that was sequenced in a study of T cells expressing NK-cell markers. TCRdb re-called the 5' RACE reads and gives one entry per CDR3 protein, without DNA. The sample table sets out over 350,000 distinct CDR3 sequences. Material for sequencing was blood T cells: a sorted CD56 or NKG2C T cell subset, CD4+ or CD8+ T cells, or bulk PBMC T cells (not recorded which). The origin of the receptors is a woman aged 45 to 65 in good health.

The chain recombines TRBV7-9 with TRBJ2-1. The germline CDR1 and CDR2 sequences are SEHNR and FQNEAQ (reference sequence). The CDR3 has 15 amino acids. The CDR3: CASSATDTSDNEQFF. Together with reference TRBV7-9 and TRBJ2-1, the CDR3 gives the full variable domain: DTGVSQNPRHKITKRGQNVTFRCDPISEHNRLYWYRQTLGQGPEFLTYFQNEAQLEKSRLLSDRFSAERPKGSFSTLEIQRTEQGDSAMYLCASSATDTSDNEQFFGPGTRLTVL.

The chain links TRBV5-6 to TRBJ2-1. CDR1 and CDR2 (germline): SGHDT, YYEEEE. This CDR3 region has 14 residues. CDR3 region: CASSWSGSYNEQFF.

The genes are TRBV5-1 and TRBJ2-1. The length of the CDR3 is 15 residues. Germline lookup yields CDR1 SGHRS and CDR2 YFSETQ. The CDR3 loop reads CASSLTGTSSNEQFF.

The chain employs TRBV12-3 or TRBV12-4 and TRBJ1-5; TCRdb lists TRBD1, though no DNA is available to test this call. The CDR3 spans 14 residues. The CDR3 loop is CASSSGTPLRPQHF.

The J gene is TRBJ1-2, the V gene TRBV29-1; the D gene TCRdb calls, TRBD1, cannot be checked with no DNA. Germline V lookup: CDR1 SQVTM, CDR2 ANQGSEA. The CDR3 is 13 amino acids. CDR3 amino acids: CSSKDSLFYGYTF.

V gene TRBV3-1 combines with J gene TRBJ1-2. This CDR3 is built from 14 residues. Germline values: CDR1 LGHDT, CDR2 YNNKEL (reference sequence). The CDR3 loop is CASSQDRDSYGYTF.

The V call is TRBV28, the J call TRBJ2-1. The CDR3 has 14 residues. CDR1 is MDHEN, CDR2 SYDVKM, per germline. CDR3 residues: CASSRGTSYNEQFF. Full variable domain (rest looked up from reference TRBV28 and TRBJ2-1): DVKVTQSSRYLVKRTGEKVFLECVQDMDHENMFWYRQDPGLGLRLIYFSYDVKMKEKGDIPEGYSVSREKKERFSLILESASTNQTSMYLCASSRGTSYNEQFFGPGTRLTVL.

The V gene is TRBV6-5, the J gene TRBJ2-6. This CDR3 region has 12 residues. Germline V gives CDR1 MNHEY, CDR2 SVGAGI. CDR3 in amino acids: CASLNGANVLTF.

The chain recombines TRBV29-1 with TRBJ1-2; TCRdb lists TRBD1, though no DNA is available to test this call. CDR1 and CDR2 from the germline V gene are SQVTM and ANQGSEA. The CDR3 covers 11 residues. CDR3 loop: CSAGGGVGYTF.

The chain employs TRBV14 and TRBJ2-1. Germline CDR1 reads SGHDN; CDR2 reads FVKESK. The CDR3 totals 17 residues. The CDR3 region is CASSQESVSVSYNEQFF.

The chain couples TRBV5-1 to TRBJ2-5. The CDR3 is made up of 14 amino acids. Germline CDR1 and CDR2: SGHRS and YFSETQ. The CDR3 loop reads CASSLPGVKETQYF.

CDR3 residues: CSVPVAGANVLTF. V is TRBV29-1 and J is TRBJ2-6. Per germline, CDR1 SQVTM and CDR2 ANQGSEA. The CDR3 sequence is 13 residues long.

The CDR3 protein is CSSIVHSGELFF. The chain joins TRBV29-1 to TRBJ2-2. The CDR3 is made up of 12 amino acids. The V gene's germline CDR1 is SQVTM and CDR2 ANQGSEA.

The rearrangement links TRBV20-1 to TRBJ2-5; the D gene TCRdb calls, TRBD1, cannot be checked with no DNA. Germline-derived CDR1 and CDR2 are DFQATT and SNEGSKA (reference sequence). The CDR3 runs to 14 residues. The CDR3 is CSARGGTTLGTQYF.

This chain connects TRBV20-1 to TRBJ1-2. Germline values: CDR1 DFQATT, CDR2 SNEGSKA (reference sequence). The CDR3 has 15 amino acids. The CDR3 sequence: CSAQGGRDLWYGYTF.

The V call is TRBV11-3, the J call TRBJ2-1; with no DNA, the TCRdb D assignment of TRBD1 cannot be verified. Looked up from germline, CDR1 is SGHNT and CDR2 is YENEEA. This CDR3 has 14 residues. The CDR3 sequence is CASSKDRVDNEQFF.

The CDR3 reads CASTKGTGGYEQYF. V gene TRBV28 combines with J gene TRBJ2-7; TCRdb returns TRBD1, unconfirmable since there is no DNA. CDR1 is MDHEN and CDR2 is SYDVKM in the germline V gene. The CDR3 sequence is 14 residues long.

The chain links TRBV5-1 to TRBJ2-5; TCRdb gives TRBD1 as the D gene, but with no DNA this cannot be confirmed. This CDR3 spans 16 amino acids. The germline V gene encodes CDR1 SGHRS and CDR2 YFSETQ. This CDR3 reads CASSLDGQGAGETQYF.

J is TRBJ2-3 and V is TRBV15; TCRdb reports TRBD2, a call that lacks DNA to check it against. In germline, CDR1 is LNHNV, CDR2 YYDKDF (reference sequence). The CDR3 totals 13 residues. The CDR3 spells CATTGLHTDTQYF.

The rearrangement links TRBV29-1 to TRBJ2-4; the TRBD1 assignment by TCRdb is unverifiable without DNA. CDR1 and CDR2 (germline): SQVTM, ANQGSEA. CDR3 length equals 14 residues. The CDR3 region is CSVSVAGAGNIQYF.

The rearrangement links TRBV12-3 or TRBV12-4 to TRBJ2-1; TCRdb selects TRBD2, and the lack of DNA leaves this call unchecked. The CDR3 is 17 amino acids. The CDR3 sequence: CASSFLAGAPAGNEQFF.

The V and J genes are TRBV12-3 or TRBV12-4 and TRBJ2-1; TCRdb lists TRBD2, though no DNA is available to test this call. The CDR3 runs to 13 residues. This chain's CDR3 is CASSLGGPLGQFF.

CDR3 protein: CASSNAVGFHNSPLHF. The chain uses TRBV21-1 and TRBJ1-6. TRBV21-1 corresponds to a pseudogene. The CDR3 length is 16 residues.